The 6 T cell receptor beta chains in this list originate from one sample, sequenced in a study of blood T cell repertoires in COVID-19. This table comes from immunoSEQ multiplex PCR, and its TCRdb copy is limited to in-frame clones, with some not included. The data contain 250,000 to 300,000 clones, 80% to 85% of them seen just once; the ten biggest clones take up approximately 5%. The sample consisted of PBMCs or T cells enriched from blood (not recorded which). All receptors derive from a man aged 40-49 years who had been exposed to COVID-19.

The chain recombines TRBV28 with TRBJ2-7, with 10 bases identical to TRBD2. J gave up 1 base and V 11 bases, and 8 bases lay outside the gene matches. The CDR3 loop spans 14 amino acids. Germline CDR1 is MDHEN and CDR2 is SYDVKM. CDR3 nucleotide sequence: TGTGCCGGATCAGCGGGAGGGACTTCCTACGAGCAGTACTTC. Encoded protein: CAGSAGGTSYEQYF.

J is TRBJ2-7 and V is TRBV24-1, with 10 bases that match TRBD2. CDR1 and CDR2 (germline): KGHDR, SFDVKD. CDR3 length: 16 amino acids. The junction had 5 bases not matched to a gene; V was cut back by 4 bases and J by 0 bases. CDR3 sequence: CATSDVGTSDSYEQYF. CDR3 coding DNA: TGTGCCACCAGTGACGTAGGGACTAGCGACTCCTACGAGCAGTACTTC.

The chain is built from TRBV6-5 and TRBJ1-1; 9 nucleotides align to TRBD1. The CDR3 runs to 14 residues. The V and J ends lost 6 bases and 4 bases, in that order; junction bases with no gene match: 6. CDR1 is MNHEY, CDR2 SVGAGI, per germline. CDR3 protein: CASRQGARATEAFF. The CDR3 coding sequence is TGTGCCAGCAGACAGGGGGCGAGGGCCACTGAAGCTTTCTTT.

The chain carries TRBV29-1 and TRBJ1-2, with 8 nucleotides matching TRBD1. Looked up from germline, CDR1 is SQVTM and CDR2 is ANQGSEA. V lost 5 bases, J lost 6 bases, and 11 bases stayed unmatched. The CDR3 has 14 residues. The CDR3 loop is CSVFVLGQADGYTF. The CDR3 DNA reads as TGCAGCGTTTTCGTACTGGGACAGGCAGATGGCTACACCTTC.

This chain links TRBV6-5 with TRBJ1-3; tentative D call: TRBD1 (6 bases). The CDR3 runs 15 residues. Germline loops: CDR1 MNHEY, CDR2 SVGAGI. The V and J ends lost 7 bases and 2 bases respectively, with 15 bases between them. The CDR3 protein is CASTGVSGAGNTIYF. In nucleotides, the CDR3 is TGTGCCAGCACCGGGGTGTCAGGGGCTGGAAACACCATATATTTT.

J is TRBJ2-7 and V is TRBV6-5; no firm D call. CDR3 length: 14 amino acids. V lost 5 bases to trimming and J lost 2 bases, with 13 bases between them. The germline V gene encodes CDR1 MNHEY and CDR2 SVGAGI. CDR3 nucleotides: TGTGCCAGCAGTAACAACAACCCCACCTACGAGCAGTACTTC. This encodes CASSNNNPTYEQYF.